The 32 T cell receptor beta chains below come from one sample, sequenced in a study of shared clonotypes between healthy human individuals. Generated by immunoSEQ multiplex PCR, the TCRdb table keeps only in-frame clones and is missing some. The table includes more than 900,000 clones, approximately 80% detected once. Sequenced material: memory CD4+ T cells from PBMCs. As to subset: CD45RA-negative fraction. All receptors derive from a man between 18 and 35 years old in good health. Some clones in this sample may be carry-over from other donors' samples.

The J gene is TRBJ2-3, the V gene TRBV7-9, with TRBD2 matching 8 bases. Germline lookup yields CDR1 SEHNR and CDR2 FQNEAQ (reference sequence). Trimming removed 11 bases from V and 4 bases from J; junction bases left unmatched: 8. The CDR3 is made up of 13 amino acids. This CDR3 is CAESSGSADTQYF. CDR3 DNA sequence: TGTGCCGAGTCAAGCGGGAGTGCAGATACGCAGTATTTT.

The chain uses TRBV5-4 and TRBJ2-5, with 8 bases lining up with TRBD1. This CDR3 comprises 15 residues. Germline lookup yields CDR1 SGHNT and CDR2 YYREEE (reference sequence). The V and J ends lost 4 bases and 3 bases, in that order; junction bases with no gene match: 8. This CDR3 is CASSGAATGEETQYF. CDR3 DNA: TGTGCCAGCAGCGGCGCTGCGACAGGGGAAGAGACCCAGTACTTC.

CDR3 loop: CASSQEGDQRSTDTQYF. CDR3 in DNA: TGCGCCAGCAGCCAAGAGGGAGACCAGCGTAGCACAGATACGCAGTATTTT. The genes are TRBV4-1 and TRBJ2-3, with TRBD2 as a possible D gene (5 bases). This CDR3 comprises 17 residues. Looked up from germline, CDR1 is MGHRA and CDR2 is YSYEKL. Trimming stripped 0 bases from V and 0 bases from J, with 13 bases between.

The gene calls are TRBV5-1 and TRBJ1-2, with 9 nucleotides matching TRBD1. The germline V gene has CDR1 SGHRS and CDR2 YFSETQ. The CDR3 has 15 residues. Unmatched junction bases numbered 12, after V lost 4 bases and J lost 8 bases. CDR3 amino acids: CASSPTGGAFWGYTF. CDR3 DNA: TGCGCCAGCAGCCCAACAGGGGGCGCTTTTTGGGGCTACACCTTC.

This chain uses TRBV19 with TRBJ1-1; TRBD1 aligns across 8 bases. The V and J ends lost 7 bases and 6 bases, in that order; junction bases with no gene match: 16. CDR3 length: 16 amino acids. Germline-derived CDR1 and CDR2 are LNHDA and SQIVND (reference sequence). The CDR3 spells CASTKADRGQAAEAFF. CDR3 sequence (DNA): TGTGCCAGTACCAAAGCTGACAGGGGCCAGGCGGCTGAAGCTTTCTTT.

As to this clone: A far bigger clonotype differs at one base, so this is likely a read error. The identical CDR3 is also encoded by other nucleotide sequences in the sample. This chain connects TRBV30 to TRBJ1-4; maybe TRBD1 (5 bases). CDR3 length equals 14 residues. Germline CDR1 and CDR2: GTSNPN and SVGIG (reference sequence). The CDR3 DNA reads TGTGCCTGGGGGGGGTTGGGACTAAATGAGAAACTGTTTTTT. Protein product: CAWGGLGLNEKLFF.

This clone came up once. The chain has TRBV2 and TRBJ2-1; 9 bases match TRBD2. This CDR3 comprises 15 residues. Germline loops: CDR1 SNHLY, CDR2 FYNNEI. V shed 5 bases, J shed 7 bases, and the junction held 9 bases outside the gene matches. The CDR3 region has the DNA TGTGCCAGCAGTCTTAGCGGGAGTTTGAAGAATGAGCAGTTCTTC. This encodes CASSLSGSLKNEQFF. Drawing the rest from reference TRBV2 and TRBJ2-1, the complete variable domain is EPEVTQTPSHQVTQMGQEVILRCVPISNHLYFYWYRQILGQKVEFLVSFYNNEISEKSEIFDDQFSVERPDGSNFTLKIRSTKLEDSAMYFCASSLSGSLKNEQFFGPGTRLTVL.

The chain carries TRBV28 and TRBJ1-4; 9 bases agree with TRBD1. The CDR3 covers 13 residues. CDR1 and CDR2 (germline): MDHEN, SYDVKM. The ends lost 10 bases at V and 8 bases at J; junction bases unmatched: 8. The CDR3 loop reads CAINRGRQEKLFF. The CDR3 coding sequence is TGTGCCATCAACAGGGGGCGTCAGGAAAAACTGTTTTTT.

This chain joins TRBV7-6 and TRBJ1-1, with D possibly TRBD1 on 6 matching bases. CDR3 length: 15 amino acids. Deletions cut 5 bases from V and 1 base from J, with 14 bases between. Per germline, CDR1 SGHVS and CDR2 FNYEAQ. The CDR3 DNA follows: TGTGCCAGCAGCCTCGGGCAGGGGCAGAACACTGAAGCTTTCTTT. Amino acid sequence: CASSLGQGQNTEAFF.

This clone has more than one count but fewer than ten. In DNA, the CDR3 is TGCAGCGTTGAACTAACCGGGGAAGCTTTCTTT. This sequence encodes CSVELTGEAFF. This chain joins TRBV29-1 and TRBJ1-1; D is undetermined. Germline V gene lookup returns CDR1 SQVTM and CDR2 ANQGSEA. This CDR3 is built from 11 residues. The V end lost 2 bases, the J end lost 8 bases, and 9 bases lay between the germline ends.

The chain joins TRBV19 to TRBJ1-1; 12 nucleotides align to TRBD1. Germline-derived CDR1 and CDR2 are LNHDA and SQIVND (reference sequence). The V segment lost 9 bases and the J segment 7 bases; nucleotides outside the gene matches: 15. CDR3 length: 16 residues. The CDR3 nucleotides read TGTGCCAGCACCCCCGGGACAGGGGGCAGGGTGGGTGAAGCTTTCTTT. It specifies CASTPGTGGRVGEAFF.

The chain employs TRBV7-2 and TRBJ1-3; the D is unclear. The CDR3 covers 15 residues. Germline loops: CDR1 SGHTA, CDR2 FQGNSA. The V end was cut by 5 bases, the J end by 2 bases, with 13 bases between. CDR3 in amino acids: CASSVSQSTGNTIYF. The CDR3 bases are TGTGCCAGCAGCGTCTCACAGAGCACTGGAAACACCATATATTTT.

The chain combines TRBV6-1 with TRBJ2-7; 9 bases are a match to TRBD1. This CDR3 is 15 amino acids long. Germline V lookup: CDR1 MNHNS, CDR2 SASEGT. V was clipped by 3 bases and J by 2 bases; unmatched bases: 5. The CDR3 here is CASSDLGTGTYEQYF. CDR3 DNA: TGTGCCAGCAGTGATTTGGGGACAGGGACCTACGAGCAGTACTTC.

The CDR3 region is CASSAASLGETQYF. DNA of the CDR3: TGCGCCAGCAGCGCGGCCAGTCTAGGAGAGACCCAGTACTTC. The rearrangement uses TRBV5-1 and TRBJ2-5; D is undetermined. Trimming left V 4 bases short and J 4 bases short, with 14 bases between. In germline, CDR1 is SGHRS, CDR2 YFSETQ. CDR3 length: 14 residues.

This chain links TRBV27 with TRBJ2-3; 7 nucleotides align to TRBD1. CDR3 size: 14 residues. With V trimmed by 6 bases and J by 4 bases, 7 bases remained unmatched. The germline CDR1 and CDR2 sequences are MNHEY and SMNVEV (reference sequence). The CDR3 reads CASSPTGRPDTQYF. The CDR3 DNA reads as TGTGCCAGCAGCCCGACAGGGCGCCCAGATACGCAGTATTTT.

Worth noting for this clone: A much bigger clone sits one base away, suggesting this may be a read error. Other nucleotide sequences from this sample produce the same CDR3. V and J are TRBV27 and TRBJ2-7; the D is unclear. The CDR3 has 13 amino acids. Germline loops: CDR1 MNHEY, CDR2 SMNVEV (reference sequence). Trimming cost V 0 bases and J 0 bases, with 3 bases left between them. This CDR3 reads CASSLSFSYEQYF. The CDR3 DNA sequence: TGTGCCAGCAGTTTATCGTTCTCCTACGAGCAGTACTTC.

As to this clone: This may be a read error, as it is one base from a much larger clone. The same CDR3 can be traced to other DNA sequences in this sample. The CDR3 coding sequence is TGCGCCAGCAGCATGGACAGGGGCTACGAGCAGTACTTC. Amino acid sequence: CASSMDRGYEQYF. The V call is TRBV5-1, the J call TRBJ2-7, with TRBD1 matching 9 bases. Losses at the gene ends were 4 bases for V and 3 bases for J; bases not matched to a gene: 2. Germline V gene lookup returns CDR1 SGHRS and CDR2 YFSETQ. The CDR3 totals 13 residues.

The chain uses TRBV6-5 and TRBJ2-7; 7 positions match TRBD2. CDR1 and CDR2 from the germline V gene are MNHEY and SVGAGI. The CDR3 spans 15 residues. The V segment lost 6 bases and the J segment 4 bases; nucleotides outside the gene matches: 12. The CDR3 spells CASRNWASGRYEQYF. In nucleotides, the CDR3 is TGTGCCAGCAGAAACTGGGCTAGCGGAAGGTACGAGCAGTACTTC.

This clone appeared a single time. The chain uses TRBV7-3 and TRBJ1-1; D not certain. CDR1 is SGHTA and CDR2 is FQGTGA in the germline V gene. This CDR3 spans 13 amino acids. Trimming removed 3 bases from V and 1 base from J, with 6 bases in between. The CDR3 protein is CASSFMRNTEAFF. The CDR3 region has the DNA TGTGCCAGCAGCTTCATGCGGAACACTGAAGCTTTCTTT.

The V call is TRBV4-1, the J call TRBJ2-1; 9 bases map to TRBD1. The V and J ends lost 2 bases and 3 bases, in that order; junction bases with no gene match: 5. Germline loops: CDR1 MGHRA, CDR2 YSYEKL. The CDR3 is made up of 16 amino acids. The CDR3 is CASSQLRDRDYNEQFF. The CDR3 nucleotides read TGCGCCAGCAGCCAACTCCGGGACAGGGACTACAATGAGCAGTTCTTC.

A remark on this clone: Since a much larger clone is just one base distant, this may be a read error. The chain carries TRBV9 and TRBJ1-2; D ambiguous. CDR3 size: 12 residues. The germline gives CDR1 SGDLS, CDR2 YYNGEE. V was trimmed by 0 bases and J by 7 bases, leaving 7 bases between them. The CDR3 DNA reads as TGTGCCAGCAGCGTAGAGACGGGTGGCTACACCTTC. It translates to CASSVETGGYTF.

This clone was observed many times. The chain combines TRBV7-9 with TRBJ2-1; possible D gene TRBD2, 6 bases. Looked up from germline, CDR1 is SEHNR and CDR2 is FQNEAQ (reference sequence). The CDR3 is 13 amino acids. The V end lost 9 bases, the J end lost 2 bases, and 11 bases lay between the germline ends. The CDR3 protein is CASNGSPYNEQFF. DNA of the CDR3: TGTGCCAGTAACGGGAGCCCCTACAATGAGCAGTTCTTC.

The V call is TRBV6-1, the J call TRBJ2-5; 11 bases line up with TRBD2. With 10 bases clipped from V and 7 bases from J, the junction kept 11 bases outside the gene matches. This CDR3 region has 14 residues. Per germline, CDR1 MNHNS and CDR2 SASEGT. The CDR3 DNA sequence: TGTGCCACCGCACCGATAGCGGGAGGGACGACCCAGTACTTC. This gives the protein CATAPIAGGTTQYF.

J is TRBJ1-3 and V is TRBV7-9, with no clear D. Germline CDR1 reads SEHNR; CDR2 reads FQNEAQ (reference sequence). V gave up 4 bases and J gave up 0 bases, with 13 bases separating them. CDR3 length equals 16 residues. CDR3 sequence reads: CASSWTAQLSGNTIYF. CDR3 DNA: TGTGCCAGCAGCTGGACGGCCCAACTCTCTGGAAACACCATATATTTT.

This rearrangement joins TRBV6-5 to TRBJ1-5; possible D gene TRBD1, 6 bases. Looked up from germline, CDR1 is MNHEY and CDR2 is SVGAGI. The CDR3 is 14 residues long. V was clipped by 6 bases and J by 6 bases, with 15 bases between them. The chain's CDR3 is CASRPGARGQPQHF. The CDR3 DNA reads TGTGCCAGCAGGCCAGGGGCCCGGGGTCAGCCCCAGCATTTT.

V is TRBV15 and J is TRBJ2-3; D is ambiguous. The germline V gene has CDR1 LNHNV and CDR2 YYDKDF (reference sequence). Deletions cut 1 base from V and 5 bases from J, with 7 bases between. This CDR3 spans 13 amino acids. As DNA, the CDR3 is TGTGCCACCAGCAGAGCCTCCTTAGATACGCAGTATTTT. This sequence encodes CATSRASLDTQYF.

V is TRBV27 and J is TRBJ2-7; 9 nucleotides agree with TRBD1. The germline gives CDR1 MNHEY, CDR2 SMNVEV (reference sequence). The CDR3 contains 14 residues. V was clipped by 2 bases and J by 6 bases; unmatched bases: 5. The CDR3 nucleotides read TGTGCCAGCAGTTTACGGGACAGGGCGTCCGAGCAGTACTTC. It yields the protein CASSLRDRASEQYF.

A note on this clone: The same CDR3 also results from other DNA sequences found in this sample. The chain carries TRBV29-1 and TRBJ2-5, with unresolved D. CDR1 SQVTM and CDR2 ANQGSEA come from the germline V gene. This CDR3 comprises 12 residues. V lost 4 bases and J lost 2, with 8 bases in between. DNA of the CDR3: TGCAGCGTTGTCGGCCAACAAGAGACCCAGTACTTC. This translates into CSVVGQQETQYF.

This clone was observed a few times. The chain's CDR3 is CASSQDRGTGGVLFSGNTIYF. CDR3 bases: TGTGCCAGCAGCCAAGATCGGGGGACAGGGGGCGTCCTTTTCTCCGGAAACACCATATATTTT. J is TRBJ1-3 and V is TRBV4-2; TRBD1 matches at 12 bases. This CDR3 region has 21 residues. Germline CDR1 is LGHNA and CDR2 is YNFKEQ. Trimming cost V 0 bases and J 4 bases; bases outside gene matches: 16.

This rearrangement joins TRBV25-1 to TRBJ2-7; TRBD1 matches 10 bases. Germline V gene lookup returns CDR1 MGHDK and CDR2 SYGVNS. This CDR3 is 15 amino acids long. After removal of 3 bases from V and 5 bases from J, the junction contained 7 bases not matched to a gene. CDR3 region: CASSDSKGTGDEQYF. CDR3 nucleotide sequence: TGTGCCAGCAGTGATTCGAAGGGGACAGGGGACGAGCAGTACTTC.

V is TRBV18 and J is TRBJ1-2, with TRBD1 matching over 9 bases. The germline V gene encodes CDR1 KGHSH and CDR2 LQKENI. This CDR3 region has 14 residues. V lost 4 bases, J lost 7 bases, and 7 bases stayed unmatched. The CDR3: CASSLGTGTAGYTF. The CDR3 DNA is TGTGCCAGCTCACTGGGGACAGGGACGGCTGGCTACACCTTC.

On this clone: A read error is likely here: a far larger clone is one base away. In the same sample, other DNA sequences code for this CDR3. This chain links TRBV6-1 with TRBJ1-2; D remains ambiguous. Germline V CDR1 and CDR2: MNHNS, SASEGT. This CDR3 spans 15 amino acids. Here the CDR3 reads CASSEASTGGYGYTF. DNA for the CDR3: TGTGCCAGCAGCGAAGCATCGACCGGCGGGTATGGCTACACCTTC.